This passage covers 11 T cell receptor beta chains from one sample sequenced in a study of shared clonotypes between healthy human individuals. Assay used: immunoSEQ multiplex PCR; TCRdb lists only in-frame clones, some missing. The sample has some 1 million clones; about 70% are singletons. Source material: memory CD4+ T cells sorted from blood. Documented subset: CD45RA-negative fraction. Receptors originate from a man aged 18 to 29 in good health.

V and J are TRBV5-1 and TRBJ1-3; TRBD1 might be the D (6 bases). This CDR3 region has 16 residues. Deletions cut 0 bases from V and 4 bases from J, with 14 bases between. Germline CDR1 SGHRS, CDR2 YFSETQ. The CDR3 spells CASSLVGGQVGNTIYF. CDR3 sequence (DNA): TGCGCCAGCAGCTTGGTTGGGGGGCAAGTCGGAAACACCATATATTTT. Full variable domain (outside the CDR3, taken from reference TRBV5-1 and TRBJ1-3): KAGVTQTPRYLIKTRGQQVTLSCSPISGHRSVSWYQQTPGQGLQFLFEYFSETQRNKGNFPGRFSGRQFSNSRSEMNVSTLELGDSALYLCASSLVGGQVGNTIYFGEGSWLTVV.

This clone occurred a few times. The CDR3 is CASSEGQGYGYTF. The CDR3 coding sequence is TGTGCCAGCAGCGAAGGTCAGGGCTATGGCTACACCTTC. The chain combines TRBV14 with TRBJ1-2; possibly TRBD1 for D (5 bases). Germline values: CDR1 SGHDN, CDR2 FVKESK. Trimming removed 5 bases at V and 4 bases at J, with 11 bases between. The CDR3 runs to 13 residues.

In its sample, this clone was seen a few times. The rearrangement joins TRBV10-3 to TRBJ1-2; TRBD1 matches 10 bases. The length of the CDR3 is 16 residues. J was trimmed by 4 bases and V by 8 bases; bases with no gene match: 13. CDR1 and CDR2 (germline): ENHRY, SYGVKD. In nucleotides, the CDR3 is TGTGCCATCCGAGGGACAGGGGAAGAGTTTAGCTATGGCTACACCTTC. It translates to CAIRGTGEEFSYGYTF.

This chain connects TRBV6-6 to TRBJ1-1; D is perhaps TRBD1 (6 bases). Between the trimmed V and J ends, which lost 8 bases and 8 bases, there was a span of 24 bases. The CDR3 has 15 residues. CDR1 and CDR2 from the germline V gene are MNHNY and SVGAGI (reference sequence). DNA of the CDR3: TGTGCCAGCTCCTACCCCCCCGGGGGCTCTAGGGAAGCTTTCTTT. It encodes CASSYPPGGSREAFF.

The chain has TRBV7-2 and TRBJ1-4; D unresolved. Trimming removed 5 bases from V and 0 bases from J, with 16 bases in between. Germline loops: CDR1 SGHTA, CDR2 FQGNSA. The CDR3 spans 17 residues. The CDR3: CASSPVGISTTNEKLFF. CDR3 coding DNA: TGTGCCAGCAGCCCTGTCGGTATATCTACAACTAATGAAAAACTGTTTTTT.

CDR3 loop: CASSLGLRTVNYGYTF. The CDR3 coding sequence is TGTGCCAGCAGCTTGGGCTTGCGGACAGTTAACTATGGCTACACCTTC. V usage is TRBV7-9 and J usage is TRBJ1-2; D might be TRBD1 (6 bases). This CDR3 has 16 amino acids. CDR1 SEHNR and CDR2 FQNEAQ come from the germline V gene (reference sequence). V was cut by 3 bases and J by 1 base, with 15 bases left in between.

This chain connects TRBV5-1 to TRBJ2-5; TRBD1 aligns across 11 bases. Per germline, CDR1 SGHRS and CDR2 YFSETQ. CDR3 length equals 15 residues. J was trimmed by 5 bases and V by 4 bases; bases with no gene match: 7. The CDR3 is CASSIGQGARETQYF. DNA for the CDR3: TGCGCCAGCAGCATAGGACAGGGGGCGAGGGAGACCCAGTACTTC.

Of note for this clone: Germline is not matched at one junction end, which may reflect a read error. The V gene is TRBV5-1, the J gene TRBJ2-7, with D possibly TRBD2 on 6 matching bases. The CDR3 has 16 amino acids. Germline-derived CDR1 and CDR2 are SGHRS and YFSETQ. CDR3 nucleotides: TGCGCCAGCAGCCCTGGCGGCGGGACCACCTCCCACGAGCAGTACTTC. It encodes CASSPGGGTTSHEQYF. Full variable domain (outside the CDR3, taken from reference TRBV5-1 and TRBJ2-7): KAGVTQTPRYLIKTRGQQVTLSCSPISGHRSVSWYQQTPGQGLQFLFEYFSETQRNKGNFPGRFSGRQFSNSRSEMNVSTLELGDSALYLCASSPGGGTTSHEQYFGPGTRLTVT.

The chain links TRBV18 to TRBJ1-1; D is ambiguous. CDR1 KGHSH and CDR2 LQKENI come from the germline V gene. The CDR3 is made up of 15 amino acids. Trimming shortened V by 3 bases and J by 2 bases, and 13 bases separated the two germline ends. The CDR3 bases are TGTGCCAGCTCACCTCAAGGTTTGGGAAACACTGAAGCTTTCTTT. It yields the protein CASSPQGLGNTEAFF.

The chain joins TRBV5-1 to TRBJ2-1; TRBD2 matches at 11 bases. The V segment lost 1 base and the J segment 7 bases; nucleotides outside the gene matches: 4. The CDR3 has 15 amino acids. Germline V gene data show CDR1 as SGHRS and CDR2 as YFSETQ. CDR3 in DNA: TGCGCCAGCAGCTTGATAGCGGGAGGGTTGAATGAGCAGTTCTTC. This codes for CASSLIAGGLNEQFF. Full variable domain (outside the CDR3, taken from reference TRBV5-1 and TRBJ2-1): KAGVTQTPRYLIKTRGQQVTLSCSPISGHRSVSWYQQTPGQGLQFLFEYFSETQRNKGNFPGRFSGRQFSNSRSEMNVSTLELGDSALYLCASSLIAGGLNEQFFGPGTRLTVL.

The chain employs TRBV19 and TRBJ2-3; 7 bases match TRBD1. After removal of 7 bases from V and 3 bases from J, the junction contained 10 bases not matched to a gene. Germline V lookup: CDR1 LNHDA, CDR2 SQIVND (reference sequence). The CDR3 is 15 residues long. The chain's CDR3 is CASTLNPGGTDTQYF. The CDR3 DNA sequence: TGTGCCAGTACCTTAAATCCAGGGGGTACAGATACGCAGTATTTT.